The sequence of this T cell receptor beta chain was determined in a study of T cell repertoires in cytomegalovirus infection (dated by TCRdb to about 2019). About the full investigation: Alongside well-studied HLA-B-restricted epitopes, the peptide stimulations were aimed at recently identified HLA-C-restricted CMV epitopes, whose presentation resists viral immunomodulation. Donor HLA type was relevant to the analysis, because carriage of CMV infection together with the matching HLA type was indicated by public TCR beta signatures. The full study reports these points: Carriers of CMV infection plus the relevant HLA type were discriminated by the cumulative frequency of public TCR beta family members in the study cohort and in an independent roughly 400-donor cohort. The ex vivo response was dominated by HLA-C-restricted CMV-specific TCR beta clonotypes, and the single most frequent clonotype in two of eight donors was supplied by these HLA-C-restricted clonotypes.

TCRdb lists the instrument as Illumina HiSeq 1500. TCRdb reprocessing: public reads trimmed at Q25 with fastp, clones called with MiXCR, in-frame beta chains kept. Rows matching on CDR3 protein sequence are summarized as one entry with the most common DNA and genes. This sample lists roughly 310,000 distinct CDR3 sequences; roughly 29% were detected once. The ten largest account for around 18% of the sample. As concerns this clonotype: This clone's antigen is unknown. Per-base quality was not reported, and no clone a single base away is much larger than it.

Reading the label with the study, this specimen's treatment or condition is: in vitro stimulation with specific CMV peptide epitopes to enrich CMV-specific T cells. The CDR3 sequence holds 15 residues, the cysteine and phenylalanine included. Only CDR3 DNA is held: 45 bases, read in frame from base 1. Germline trimming: 6 bases from V, 7 bases from J; junction bases outside gene matches: 10. Based on the germline V gene (reference sequence), the CDR1 and CDR2 sequences are LNHDA and SQIVND. In this chain, TRBV19 is recombined with TRBJ2-2; the junction holds 8 bases that match TRBD2. The source of this sequence is a human donor in good health (CMV status not recorded). Some clones in this sample may be carry-over from other donors' samples. Here the sequenced sample was cultured PBMCs, taken from culture after CMV antigen stimulation. In nucleotides, the sequence is TGTGCCAGTAGCCCTCGGGAGGGGCGAAGCGGGGAGCTGTTTTTT. Its protein is CASSPREGRSGELFF.